Listed here are 9 T cell receptor beta chains from one sample, sequenced in a study of blood T cell repertoires in COVID-19. TCRdb keeps only in-frame clones here, not all; method: immunoSEQ multiplex PCR. The data hold 250,000 to 350,000 clones, with just over 85% observed a single time. The sample comprised peripheral blood. The receptors were sampled from a woman aged 30 to 39 with active or convalescent COVID-19.

The chain recombines TRBV3-1 (or the pseudogene TRBV3-2) with TRBJ1-6, with TRBD1 identical over 9 bases. The CDR3 covers 20 residues. The V gene's germline CDR1 is LGHDT and CDR2 YNNKEL (reference sequence). The V gene end was trimmed by 3 bases and the J gene end by 6 bases; junction bases not matched to a gene: 18. CDR3 nucleotides: TGTGCCAGCAGCCATGAAAGTCCTACCGGGACAGGGTGGACTAATTCACCCCTCCACTTT. Translating gives CASSHESPTGTGWTNSPLHF.

The chain uses TRBV6-5 and TRBJ1-6, with 11 nucleotides matching TRBD1. The trim removed 1 base at V and 10 bases at J, leaving 3 bases unmatched. The CDR3 spans 15 residues. Germline V gene data show CDR1 as MNHEY and CDR2 as SVGAGI. CDR3 loop: CASSYWDRGESPLHF. CDR3 bases: TGTGCCAGCAGTTACTGGGACAGGGGGGAATCACCCCTCCACTTT.

The CDR3 reads CASSLFRENTEAFF. The CDR3 DNA follows: TGCGCCAGCAGCTTGTTCAGGGAGAACACTGAAGCTTTCTTT. The rearrangement links TRBV5-1 to TRBJ1-1; D may be TRBD1 (5 bases). With 1 base removed from V and 1 base from J, the gap between germline ends came to 8 bases. Germline CDR1 SGHRS, CDR2 YFSETQ. The CDR3 sequence is 14 residues long.

This rearrangement joins TRBV7-2 to TRBJ2-7; 7 bases line up with TRBD1. The V gene's germline CDR1 is SGHTA and CDR2 FQGNSA. The junction had 6 bases not matched to a gene; V was cut back by 2 bases and J by 2 bases. The CDR3 covers 15 residues. CDR3 sequence (DNA): TGTGCCAGCAGCTTAACCCGGGACAGTACCTACGAGCAGTACTTC. As protein: CASSLTRDSTYEQYF.

The CDR3 nucleotides are TGTGCCTGGAGTGTACGGGGGGATGTCACTGAAGCTTTCTTT. Its translation is CAWSVRGDVTEAFF. The J gene is TRBJ1-1, the V gene TRBV30, with D possibly being TRBD1 (5 bases). This CDR3 contains 14 residues. The V and J ends lost 0 bases and 4 bases respectively, with 12 bases between them. Per the germline V gene, CDR1 is GTSNPN and CDR2 is SVGIG (reference sequence).

The gene calls are TRBV20-1 and TRBJ1-4; the match to TRBD1 covers 8 bases. V lost 3 bases, J lost 8 bases, and 5 bases stayed unmatched. The CDR3 has 13 amino acids. Germline CDR1 reads DFQATT; CDR2 reads SNEGSKA (reference sequence). In nucleotides, the CDR3 is TGCAGTGCTAGTCAGGGGGCGGGGGAAAAACTGTTTTTT. Translating it yields CSASQGAGEKLFF.

V is TRBV7-3 and J is TRBJ1-1; no definite D call. The CDR3 contains 13 residues. CDR1 is SGHTA, CDR2 FQGTGA, per germline. Trimming cost V 5 bases and J 0 bases, with 7 bases left between them. The CDR3 spells CASSMSMNTEAFF. CDR3 bases: TGTGCCAGCAGCATGTCCATGAACACTGAAGCTTTCTTT.

This sequence joins TRBV5-3 and TRBJ1-2; 7 bases are a match to TRBD1. TRBV5-3 is marked as an open reading frame, function uncertain. The CDR3 has 15 amino acids. Losses at the gene ends were 7 bases for V and 4 bases for J; bases not matched to a gene: 13. As DNA, the CDR3 is TGTGCCAGAGAAAGACAGGGTTATTCTACCTATGGCTACACCTTC. Protein sequence: CARERQGYSTYGYTF.

The chain recombines TRBV18 with TRBJ1-2; possibly TRBD1 for D (6 bases). This CDR3 is 16 amino acids long. Germline V CDR1 and CDR2: KGHSH, LQKENI. Trimming took off 2 bases at V and 6 bases at J, with 19 bases between the two ends. The CDR3 here is CASSPTGGAEPNGYTF. The CDR3 DNA reads as TGTGCCAGCTCACCAACGGGGGGCGCAGAACCCAATGGCTACACCTTC.